This is a list of T cell receptor beta chains from one sample in a study. TCRdb used MiXCR to reprocess the RT-PCR reads, holding one entry per CDR3 protein. The table has about 700,000 distinct CDR3 sequences, 14% seen once. Sequenced sample: memory CD4+ T cells from blood. The receptor source for this set is a female donor in good health, serving as a healthy control. Both conserved end residues are trimmed from each CDR3. Each record gives: CDR3 length, V gene, J gene, CDR3 protein.

length: 13; V: TRBV6-5; J: TRBJ2-1; CDR3: ASSQRQVTYNEQF
length: 10; V: TRBV29-1; J: TRBJ2-3; CDR3: SVERGGDTQY
length: 12; V: TRBV4-2; J: TRBJ2-1; CDR3: ASSQVSARNEQF
length: 14; V: TRBV20-1; J: TRBJ2-1; CDR3: SAQTSGGLSYNEQF
length: 14; V: TRBV4-3; J: TRBJ1-5; CDR3: ASSHVGGQGSQPQH
length: 15; V: TRBV3-1; J: TRBJ2-1; CDR3: ASSQALYAGGPSEQF
length: 12; V: TRBV4-3; J: TRBJ1-3; CDR3: ASSQENLGNTIY
length: 11; V: TRBV28; J: TRBJ2-7; CDR3: ASSISGTYEQY
length: 11; V: TRBV12-3/TRBV12-4; J: TRBJ1-1; CDR3: ASSSTLNTEAF
length: 14; V: TRBV20-1; J: TRBJ2-1; CDR3: SARDTGGGGRLEQF
length: 8; V: TRBV27; J: TRBJ2-3; CDR3: ASSVPTSL
length: 12; V: TRBV5-1; J: TRBJ2-4; CDR3: ASSLEQGGNIQY
length: 14; V: TRBV5-6; J: TRBJ2-5; CDR3: ASSLVGGRYQETQY
length: 11; V: TRBV14; J: TRBJ1-6; CDR3: ASSQVWDSPLH
length: 11; V: TRBV5-5; J: TRBJ1-2; CDR3: ASSLLLLRQGA
length: 11; V: TRBV5-1; J: TRBJ2-2; CDR3: ASSLYRTGELF
length: 13; V: TRBV4-2; J: TRBJ2-2; CDR3: ASSQSLAGAGELF